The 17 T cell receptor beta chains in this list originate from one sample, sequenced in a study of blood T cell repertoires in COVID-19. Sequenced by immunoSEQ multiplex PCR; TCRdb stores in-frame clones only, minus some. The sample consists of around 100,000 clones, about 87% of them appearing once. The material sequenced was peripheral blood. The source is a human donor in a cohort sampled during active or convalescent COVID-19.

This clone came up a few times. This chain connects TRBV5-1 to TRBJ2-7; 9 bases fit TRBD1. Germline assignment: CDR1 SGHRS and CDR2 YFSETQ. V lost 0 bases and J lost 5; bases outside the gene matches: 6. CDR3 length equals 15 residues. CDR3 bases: TGCGCCAGCAGCTTGGGACAGGGGGAAATTAACGAGCAGTACTTC. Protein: CASSLGQGEINEQYF.

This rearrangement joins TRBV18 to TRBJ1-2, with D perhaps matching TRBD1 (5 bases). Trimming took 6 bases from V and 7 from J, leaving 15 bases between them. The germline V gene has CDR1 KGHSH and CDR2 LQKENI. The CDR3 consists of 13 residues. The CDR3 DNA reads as TGTGCCAGCTCTCCCATGGGGGGTGCTGGCTACACCTTC. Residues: CASSPMGGAGYTF.

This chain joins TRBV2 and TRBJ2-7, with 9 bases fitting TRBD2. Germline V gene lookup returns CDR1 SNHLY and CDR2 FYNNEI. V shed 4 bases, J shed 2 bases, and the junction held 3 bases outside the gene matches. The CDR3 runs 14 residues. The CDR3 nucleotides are TGTGCCAGCAGTGTCGGCGGGGGGGCCTACGAGCAGTACTTC. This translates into CASSVGGGAYEQYF.

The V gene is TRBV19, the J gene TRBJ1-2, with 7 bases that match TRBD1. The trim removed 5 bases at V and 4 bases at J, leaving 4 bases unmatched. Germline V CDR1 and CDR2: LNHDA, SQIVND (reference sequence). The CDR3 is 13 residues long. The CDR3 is CASSGGQFYGYTF. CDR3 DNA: TGTGCCAGTAGTGGGGGACAGTTCTATGGCTACACCTTC.

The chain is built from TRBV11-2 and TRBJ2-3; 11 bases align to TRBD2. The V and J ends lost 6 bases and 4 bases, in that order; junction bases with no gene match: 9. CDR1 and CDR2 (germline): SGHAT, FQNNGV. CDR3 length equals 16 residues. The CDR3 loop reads CASREIAGGLSDTQYF. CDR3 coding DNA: TGTGCCAGCAGGGAAATAGCGGGGGGGCTGTCAGATACGCAGTATTTT.

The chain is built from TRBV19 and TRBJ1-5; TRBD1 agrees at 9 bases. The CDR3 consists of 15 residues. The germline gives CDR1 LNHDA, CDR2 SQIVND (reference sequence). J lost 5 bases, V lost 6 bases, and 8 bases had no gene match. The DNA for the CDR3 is TGTGCCAGTAGCATGCAAAGGACAGGGGATCAGCCCCAGCATTTT. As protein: CASSMQRTGDQPQHF.

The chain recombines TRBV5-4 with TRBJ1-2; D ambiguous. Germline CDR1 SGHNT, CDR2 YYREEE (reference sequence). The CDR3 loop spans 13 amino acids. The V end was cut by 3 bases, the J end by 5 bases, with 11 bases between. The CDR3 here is CASSYQARYGYTF. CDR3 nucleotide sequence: TGTGCCAGCAGCTACCAGGCACGGTATGGCTACACCTTC. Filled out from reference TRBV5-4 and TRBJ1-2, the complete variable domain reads ETGVTQSPTHLIKTRGQQVTLRCSSQSGHNTVSWYQQALGQGPQFIFQYYREEENGRGNFPPRFSGLQFPNYSSELNVNALELDDSALYLCASSYQARYGYTFGSGTRLTVV.

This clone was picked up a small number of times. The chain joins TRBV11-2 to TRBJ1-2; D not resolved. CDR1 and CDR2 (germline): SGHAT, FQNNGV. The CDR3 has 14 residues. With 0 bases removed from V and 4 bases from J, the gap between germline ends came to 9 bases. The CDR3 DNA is TGTGCCAGCAGCTTAGAGCGGCGGCTCTATGGCTACACCTTC. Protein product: CASSLERRLYGYTF.

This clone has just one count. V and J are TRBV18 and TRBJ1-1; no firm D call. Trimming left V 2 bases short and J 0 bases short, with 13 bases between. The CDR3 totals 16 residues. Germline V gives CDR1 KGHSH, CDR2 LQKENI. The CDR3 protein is CASSPSGRRVNTEAFF. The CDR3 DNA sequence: TGTGCCAGCTCACCATCGGGGAGGAGGGTGAACACTGAAGCTTTCTTT.

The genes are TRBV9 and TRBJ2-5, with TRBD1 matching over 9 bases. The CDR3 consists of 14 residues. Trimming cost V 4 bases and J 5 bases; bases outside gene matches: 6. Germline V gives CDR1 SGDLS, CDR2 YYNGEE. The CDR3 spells CASSPWDRAETQYF. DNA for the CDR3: TGTGCCAGCAGCCCCTGGGACAGGGCCGAGACCCAGTACTTC. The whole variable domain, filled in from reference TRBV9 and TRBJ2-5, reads DSGVTQTPKHLITATGQRVTLRCSPRSGDLSVYWYQQSLDQGLQFLIQYYNGEERAKGNILERFSAQQFPDLHSELNLSSLELGDSALYFCASSPWDRAETQYFGPGTRLLVL.

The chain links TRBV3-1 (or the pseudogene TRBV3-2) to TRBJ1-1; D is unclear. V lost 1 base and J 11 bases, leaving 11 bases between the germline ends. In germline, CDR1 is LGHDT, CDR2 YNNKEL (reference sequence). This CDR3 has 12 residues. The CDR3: CASSQVGGYAFF. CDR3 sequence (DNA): TGTGCCAGCAGCCAAGTTGGAGGGTATGCTTTCTTT.

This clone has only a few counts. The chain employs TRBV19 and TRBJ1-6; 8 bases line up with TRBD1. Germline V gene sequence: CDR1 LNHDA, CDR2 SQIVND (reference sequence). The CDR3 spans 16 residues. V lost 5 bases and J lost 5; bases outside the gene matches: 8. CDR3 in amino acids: CASSLGAGGHNSPLHF. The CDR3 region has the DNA TGTGCCAGTAGTTTGGGGGCAGGGGGCCATAATTCACCCCTCCACTTT. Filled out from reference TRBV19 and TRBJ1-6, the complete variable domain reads DGGITQSPKYLFRKEGQNVTLSCEQNLNHDAMYWYRQDPGQGLRLIYYSQIVNDFQKGDIAEGYSVSREKKESFPLTVTSAQKNPTAFYLCASSLGAGGHNSPLHFGNGTRLTVT.

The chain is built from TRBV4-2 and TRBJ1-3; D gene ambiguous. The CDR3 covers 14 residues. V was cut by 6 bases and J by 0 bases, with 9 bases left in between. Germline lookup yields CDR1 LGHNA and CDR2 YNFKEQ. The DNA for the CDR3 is TGTGCCAGCAGAACAGCTTACTCTGGAAACACCATATATTTT. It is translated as CASRTAYSGNTIYF.

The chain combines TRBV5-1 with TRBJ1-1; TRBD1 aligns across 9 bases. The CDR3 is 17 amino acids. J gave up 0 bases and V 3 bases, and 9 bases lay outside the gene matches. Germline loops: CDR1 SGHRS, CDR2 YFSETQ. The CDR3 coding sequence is TGCGCCAGCAGCTCGACAGGGGGAAGGGCTATGAACACTGAAGCTTTCTTT. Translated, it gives CASSSTGGRAMNTEAFF.

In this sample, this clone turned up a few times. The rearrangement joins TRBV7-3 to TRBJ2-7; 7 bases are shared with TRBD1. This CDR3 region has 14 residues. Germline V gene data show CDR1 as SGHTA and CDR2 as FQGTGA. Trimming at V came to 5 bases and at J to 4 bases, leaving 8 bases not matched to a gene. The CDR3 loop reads CASSQGTVPYEQYF. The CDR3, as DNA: TGTGCCAGCAGCCAAGGGACAGTTCCATACGAGCAGTACTTC.

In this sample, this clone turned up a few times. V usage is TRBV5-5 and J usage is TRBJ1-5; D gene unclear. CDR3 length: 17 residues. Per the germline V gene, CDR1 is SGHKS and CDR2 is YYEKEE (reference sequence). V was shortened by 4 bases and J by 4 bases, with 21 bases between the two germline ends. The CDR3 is CASSRIQAGEVNQPQHF. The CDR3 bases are TGTGCCAGCAGCCGTATCCAAGCTGGGGAGGTGAATCAGCCCCAGCATTTT.

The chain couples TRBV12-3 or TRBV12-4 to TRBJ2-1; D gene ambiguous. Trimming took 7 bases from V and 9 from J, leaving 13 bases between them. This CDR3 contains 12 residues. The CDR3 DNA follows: TGTGCCAGCACCCCCCTCGGGTTTGAGCAGTTCTTC. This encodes CASTPLGFEQFF.